This TCR beta chain was found in a study of blood T cells in healthy people across ages. Researchers collected 7.5 to 10 milliliters of peripheral blood from every single donor. Trimming took 4 bases from V and 4 from J, leaving 6 bases between them. CDR1 and CDR2 (germline): WSHSY, SAAADI. The CDR3 consists of 12 residues. The sample holds a few counts of this clonotype. The antigen remains unidentified. Primed by a sample-barcoded 5' primer and a J-beta primer mix, a second PCR proceeded for about 6 to 12 cycles. One entry per CDR3 protein, called by TCRdb with MiXCR from the 5' RACE reads. Here the sample spans roughly 1 million distinct CDR3 sequences, 20% to 25% being singletons. Regarding the study as a whole: Older individuals had lower TCR beta diversity per million T cells (the decline was roughly linear).

These data were also reused for a study on T cells of mothers and their children.

The TCR originated in a girl aged 2-9 years in good health. The genes are TRBV10-2 and TRBJ2-3; D not certain. Sequenced input: blood. The CDR3 loop reads CASSGLPDTQYF. The CDR3 DNA follows: TGCGCCAGCAGTGGCCTCCCAGATACGCAGTATTTT.